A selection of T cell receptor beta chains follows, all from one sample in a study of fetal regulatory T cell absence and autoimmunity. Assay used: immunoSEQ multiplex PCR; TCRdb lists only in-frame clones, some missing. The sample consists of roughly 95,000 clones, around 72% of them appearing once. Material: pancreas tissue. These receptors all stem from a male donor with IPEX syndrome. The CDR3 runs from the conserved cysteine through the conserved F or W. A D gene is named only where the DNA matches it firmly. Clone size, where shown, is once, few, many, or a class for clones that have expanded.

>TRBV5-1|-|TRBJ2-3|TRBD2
CASRLAGATGTDTQYF
TGCGCCAGCAGGCTAGCGGGCGCTACAGGGACAGATACGCAGTATTTT
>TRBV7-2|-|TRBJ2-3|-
CASSLGYRGASTDTQYF
TGTGCCAGCAGCTTAGGATACCGGGGGGCTAGCACAGATACGCAGTATTTT
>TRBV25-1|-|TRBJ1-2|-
CASSGQVYGYTF
TGTGCCAGCAGTGGTCAGGTCTATGGCTACACCTTC
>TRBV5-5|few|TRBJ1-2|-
CASSLYLQGLNYGYTF
TGTGCCAGCAGCTTGTACCTACAGGGATTGAACTATGGCTACACCTTC
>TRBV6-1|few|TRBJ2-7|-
CASDGRPFYEQYF
TGTGCCAGCGACGGGAGACCTTTCTACGAGCAGTACTTC
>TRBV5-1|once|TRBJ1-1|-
CASSLRHSGTEAFF
TGCGCCAGCAGCTTGCGGCATTCGGGGACTGAAGCTTTCTTT
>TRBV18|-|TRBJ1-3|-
CASSPRQVYHGNTIYF
TGTGCCAGCTCACCACGGCAGGTCTATCACGGAAACACCATATATTTT
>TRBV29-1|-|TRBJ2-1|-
CSVEAGRYNEQFF
TGCAGCGTTGAAGCGGGGCGGTACAATGAGCAGTTCTTC
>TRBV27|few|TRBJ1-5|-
CARAGGQPQHF
TGTGCCAGAGCGGGGGGCCAGCCCCAGCATTTT
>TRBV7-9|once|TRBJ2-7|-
CASSLIGAPSSYEQYF
TGTGCCAGCAGCTTAATCGGCGCGCCCTCCTCCTACGAGCAGTACTTC
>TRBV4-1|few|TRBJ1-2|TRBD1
CASSQDPTGIPYGYTF
TGCGCCAGCAGCCAAGACCCGACAGGGATCCCCTATGGCTACACCTTC
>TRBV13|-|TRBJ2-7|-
CASSGRSSYEQYF
TGTGCCAGCAGCGGGAGGAGCTCCTACGAGCAGTACTTC
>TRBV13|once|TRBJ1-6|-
CASSRGYREDSPLHF
TGTGCCAGCAGCCGCGGATACAGGGAGGATTCACCCCTCCACTTT
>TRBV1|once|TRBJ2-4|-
CTSSQWKRTSGRGTKNIQYF
TGCACCAGCAGCCAATGGAAGCGGACTAGCGGGAGGGGGACCAAAAACATTCAGTACTTC
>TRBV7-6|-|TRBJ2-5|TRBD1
CASSPPLPGGNGETQYF
TGTGCCAGCAGCCCCCCCCTACCAGGGGGCAACGGGGAGACCCAGTACTTC
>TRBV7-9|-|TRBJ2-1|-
CASSSGLYNEQFF
TGTGCCAGCAGCTCGGGACTTTACAATGAGCAGTTCTTC
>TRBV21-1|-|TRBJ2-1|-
CASKGEDSYNEQFF
TGTGCCAGCAAGGGGGAGGACTCCTACAATGAGCAGTTCTTC
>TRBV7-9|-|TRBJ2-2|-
CASSFSSANTGELFF
TGTGCCAGCAGCTTTTCCAGCGCGAACACCGGGGAGCTGTTTTTT
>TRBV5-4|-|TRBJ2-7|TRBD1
CASSLSGGQGYEQYF
TGTGCCAGCAGCTTAAGCGGAGGACAGGGTTACGAGCAGTACTTC
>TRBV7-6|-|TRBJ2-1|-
CASSLVASPSSYNEQFF
TGTGCCAGCAGCTTAGTAGCTAGCCCAAGCTCCTACAATGAGCAGTTCTTC
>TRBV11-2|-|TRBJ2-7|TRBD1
CASSLAAGGGEQYF
TGTGCCAGCAGCTTAGCGGCAGGGGGCGGAGAGCAGTACTTC
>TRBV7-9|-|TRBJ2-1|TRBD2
CASSLERLAGVTDYNEQFF
TGTGCCAGCAGCTTAGAGAGACTAGCGGGGGTCACGGACTACAATGAGCAGTTCTTC
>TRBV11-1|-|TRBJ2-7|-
CASSAPGRQYEQYF
TGTGCCAGCAGCGCACCGGGACGGCAGTACGAGCAGTACTTC
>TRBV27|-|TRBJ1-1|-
CASRNGFNTEAFF
TGTGCCAGCAGGAACGGGTTCAACACTGAAGCTTTCTTT
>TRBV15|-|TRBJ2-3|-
CATCILVWSTDTQYF
TGTGCCACCTGTATACTAGTTTGGAGCACAGATACGCAGTATTTT
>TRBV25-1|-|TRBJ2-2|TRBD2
CASSGGLAFTGELFF
TGTGCCAGCAGTGGGGGACTAGCGTTCACCGGGGAGCTGTTTTTT
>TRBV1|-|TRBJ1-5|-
CTSSQEVPHSNQPQHF
TGCACCAGCAGCCAAGAGGTCCCTCATAGCAATCAGCCCCAGCATTTT
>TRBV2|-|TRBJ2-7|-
CASSESALSYEQYF
TGTGCCAGCAGTGAGTCTGCTCTCTCCTACGAGCAGTACTTC
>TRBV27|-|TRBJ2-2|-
CASSPMGGGYTGELFF
TGTGCCAGCAGTCCCATGGGGGGGGGCTACACCGGGGAGCTGTTTTTT
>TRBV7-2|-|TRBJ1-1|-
CASSSGPNTEAFF
TGTGCCAGCAGCTCCGGGCCAAACACTGAAGCTTTCTTT
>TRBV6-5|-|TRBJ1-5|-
CASSESGGNQPQHF
TGTGCCAGCAGTGAATCGGGGGGCAATCAGCCCCAGCATTTT
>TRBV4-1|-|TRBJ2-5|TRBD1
CASRLGTGGQETQYF
TGCGCCAGCAGGTTGGGGACAGGTGGACAAGAGACCCAGTACTTC
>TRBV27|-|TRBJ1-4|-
CASSPSDRFNEKLFF
TGTGCCAGCAGTCCCTCCGACCGGTTTAATGAAAAACTGTTTTTT
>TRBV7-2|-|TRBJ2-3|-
CASSLHRTDTQYF
TGTGCCAGCAGCTTACACCGCACAGATACGCAGTATTTT
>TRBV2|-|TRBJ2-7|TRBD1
CASSGRTGAYYEQYF
TGTGCCAGCAGTGGTCGGACAGGAGCCTACTACGAGCAGTACTTC
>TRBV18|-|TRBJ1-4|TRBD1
CASSRQQGATNEKLFF
TGTGCCAGCTCTCGACAACAGGGGGCAACTAATGAAAAACTGTTTTTT
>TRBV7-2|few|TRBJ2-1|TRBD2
CASSPPASGNYEQFF
TGTGCCAGCAGCCCGCCGGCTAGCGGGAACTATGAGCAGTTCTTC
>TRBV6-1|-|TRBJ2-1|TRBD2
CASSEEPSGRGVIEQFF
TGTGCCAGCAGTGAAGAGCCTAGCGGGAGGGGTGTTATTGAGCAGTTCTTC
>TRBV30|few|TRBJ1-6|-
CAWSVWGGYGSPLHF
TGTGCCTGGAGTGTCTGGGGAGGGTACGGTTCACCCCTCCACTTT